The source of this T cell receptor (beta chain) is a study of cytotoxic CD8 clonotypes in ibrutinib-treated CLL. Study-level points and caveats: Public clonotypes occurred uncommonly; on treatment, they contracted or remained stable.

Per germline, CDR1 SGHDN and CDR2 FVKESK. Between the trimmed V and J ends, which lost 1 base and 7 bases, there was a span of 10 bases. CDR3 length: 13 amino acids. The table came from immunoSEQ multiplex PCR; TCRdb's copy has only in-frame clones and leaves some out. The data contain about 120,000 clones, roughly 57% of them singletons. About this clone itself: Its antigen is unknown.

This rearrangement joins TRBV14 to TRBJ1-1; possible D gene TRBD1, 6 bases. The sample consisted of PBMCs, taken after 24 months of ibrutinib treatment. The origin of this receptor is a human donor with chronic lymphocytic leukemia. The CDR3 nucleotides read TGTGCCAGCAGCCAAGGCCCGGACAGTGAAGCTTTCTTT. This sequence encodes CASSQGPDSEAFF.